The clone carrying this T cell receptor beta chain was recorded many times. Sample time point: persistent/refractory GD, antithyroid drugs over 5 years with positive TRAb. PBMCs provided the RNA from which the TCR library was made. This specimen belongs to a study of regulatory T cells in long-lasting Graves disease. Trimming cost V 1 base and J 5 bases, with 9 bases left between them. CDR1 and CDR2 from the germline V gene are SNHLY and FYNNEI. The CDR3 has 14 residues. Combining iRepertoire HTBI primers with Arm-PCR of CDR3 regions, the authors built TCR beta libraries. TCRdb used MiXCR to reprocess the multiplex PCR reads, holding one entry per CDR3 protein. The sample records around 300,000 distinct CDR3 sequences, 22% being singletons.

The specimen comprised peripheral blood mononuclear cells (PBMCs), sampled when the disease was refractory, from a patient treated with antithyroid drugs. The rearrangement links TRBV2 to TRBJ2-1, with D uncertain. This clonotype was obtained from a female donor with Graves disease. The CDR3, as DNA: TGTGCCAGCAGTGAAGGGCACCAAAACAATGAGCAGTTCTTC. The encoded protein is CASSEGHQNNEQFF.